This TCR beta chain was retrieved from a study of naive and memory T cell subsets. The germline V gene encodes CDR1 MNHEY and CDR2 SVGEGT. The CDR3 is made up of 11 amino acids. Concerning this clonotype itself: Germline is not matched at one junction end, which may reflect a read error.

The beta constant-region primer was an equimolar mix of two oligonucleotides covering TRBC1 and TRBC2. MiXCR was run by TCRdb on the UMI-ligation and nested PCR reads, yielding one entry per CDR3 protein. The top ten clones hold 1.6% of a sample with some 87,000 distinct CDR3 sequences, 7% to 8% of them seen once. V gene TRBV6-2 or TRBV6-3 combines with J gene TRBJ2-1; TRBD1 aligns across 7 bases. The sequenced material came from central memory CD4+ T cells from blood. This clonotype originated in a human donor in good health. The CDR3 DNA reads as TGTGCCAGCAGTTACGGACAGGAGGTGATCTTC. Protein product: CASSYGQEVIF.